This T cell receptor (beta chain) was identified during a study of Graves' ophthalmopathy and Graves' hyperthyroidism. RNA transcripts were the source from which TCR beta CDR3 regions were amplified. HTBI-primed RT-PCR formed the first round, and a multiplex PCR formed the second. Using its own MiXCR run on the multiplex PCR reads, TCRdb lists one record per CDR3 protein. This sample carries hundreds of thousands of distinct CDR3 sequences, about two fifths of them seen once, and the ten largest clones take more than 2.5%. Clinical symptoms and serum thyroxine were used for diagnosis; TRAb, thyroid ultrasound and orbital computed tomography were also relied on. Study observations and caveats: The model flagged ophthalmopathy progression at approximately 66% sensitivity and under 75% specificity.

The CDR3 totals 14 residues. From germline, CDR1 is SGDLS and CDR2 YYNGEE. In the case of this clonotype: Its target is not known. This clone may be a read error of a much larger clone one base away.

Material: peripheral blood. The clonotype comes from an adult man with Graves' ophthalmopathy. This chain joins TRBV9 and TRBJ2-5; 7 bases match TRBD2. CDR3 nucleotides: TGTGCCGGCAGCCTCAACGGGGGAGGGGAGACCCAGTACTTC. Its translation: CAGSLNGGGETQYF.